This T cell receptor beta chain was found in a study of blood T cell repertoires in COVID-19. Overall study context: Donors in the United States, Italy and Spain gave samples during acute or convalescent COVID-19. PBMCs, B-cell-depleted T cells, or T cells were the source of the cDNA or gDNA that made up the material.

Only in-frame clones appear in the TCRdb table, and some are missing; sequencing was by immunoSEQ multiplex PCR. The sample has tens of thousands of clones; almost 90% are singletons. From germline, CDR1 is MNHEY and CDR2 SVGAGI. The CDR3 sequence is 14 residues long. Trimming cost V 8 bases and J 5 bases; bases outside gene matches: 6. The chain has TRBV6-5 and TRBJ2-2; 9 bases match TRBD2. Sequenced: peripheral blood. The TCR comes from a woman aged 65 to 85 with acute or convalescent COVID-19. In DNA form, the CDR3 reads TGTGCCAGCCGTTTTAGCGGGAGTACCGGGGAGCTGTTTTTT. Translation: CASRFSGSTGELFF.